A single sample gave rise to the 4 T cell receptor beta chains below, sequenced in a study of OX40 agonist ivuxolimab in advanced cancers. Sequencing was performed with immunoSEQ multiplex PCR; in TCRdb, only in-frame clones are kept and a portion is missing. This sample's table reports around 90 clones. This specimen was taken in a trial of the OX40 agonist ivuxolimab. The source of these receptors is an adult with an advanced solid tumor such as melanoma, head and neck, liver or kidney cancer.

V gene TRBV1 combines with J gene TRBJ1-2; the DNA was not compared with TRBD1, the D call given in the table. TRBV1 is annotated as a pseudogene. The CDR3 length is 14 residues. CDR3 in amino acids: CASSQAGQNYGYTF. The CDR3 nucleotides are TGCGCCAGCAGCCAAGCCGGACAGAACTATGGCTACACCTTC.

As to this clone: At one end, the junction sequence differs from germline, possibly due to a read error. The J gene is TRBJ1-1, the V gene TRBV6-8, with 7 bases identical to TRBD1. The germline gives CDR1 MNHGY, CDR2 SAAAGT. This CDR3 is 15 amino acids long. The CDR3 DNA reads TGTGCCATCAGTGGGGAGACAGGGTTGAACACTGAAGCTTTCTTT. This translates into CAISGETGLNTEAFF.

This clone showed up just once. The genes are TRBV19 and TRBJ2-1; 10 nucleotides line up with TRBD2. Trimming took 5 bases from V and 4 from J; bases not matched to a gene: 8. Germline V gene sequence: CDR1 LNHDA, CDR2 SQIVND (reference sequence). This CDR3 comprises 16 residues. The CDR3 region has the DNA TGTGCCAGTAGTTCCCGAGCGGGAGGGGGTTACAATGAGCAGTTCTTC. Its translation is CASSSRAGGGYNEQFF.

The rearrangement uses TRBV12-5 and TRBJ1-2; 11 bases line up with TRBD1. This CDR3 is 19 amino acids long. CDR1 is LGHNT, CDR2 FRNRAP, per germline. Unmatched junction bases numbered 16, after V lost 3 bases and J lost 4 bases. CDR3 DNA sequence: TGTGCTAGTGGTTTCCTCGCTATCGTCGGACAGGGGGCAGGCTATGGCTACACCTTC. The encoded protein is CASGFLAIVGQGAGYGYTF.